Each of the 3 T cell receptor beta chains below was sequenced from the same sample in a study of blood T cell repertoires in COVID-19. This table comes from immunoSEQ multiplex PCR, and its TCRdb copy is limited to in-frame clones, with some not included. The sample records around 270,000 clones, less than 90% being singletons. Material: peripheral blood. The receptor source for this set is a man aged 25-45 years with active or convalescent COVID-19.

The rearrangement links TRBV14 to TRBJ1-4, with a weak D call TRBD1 (5 bases). CDR1 SGHDN and CDR2 FVKESK come from the germline V gene. V was cut by 4 bases and J by 8 bases, with 14 bases left in between. CDR3 size: 14 residues. The CDR3 nucleotides are TGTGCCAGCAGCCGCTGGGGGGTCGAGGAAAAACTGTTTTTT. Protein product: CASSRWGVEEKLFF.

The chain joins TRBV18 to TRBJ2-1; unclear D gene. The CDR3 has 13 residues. The germline V gene encodes CDR1 KGHSH and CDR2 LQKENI. The germline V and J ends were trimmed by 5 bases and 7 bases, with 12 bases remaining between them. CDR3 sequence: CASSTTVDNEQFF. In DNA form, the CDR3 reads TGTGCCAGCTCAACAACCGTCGATAATGAGCAGTTCTTC.

The chain has TRBV4-3 and TRBJ2-3; D perhaps matches TRBD1 (6 bases). CDR3 length: 16 amino acids. Germline CDR1 LGHNA, CDR2 YSLEER. The V gene lost 3 bases and the J gene lost 0 bases, with 13 bases spanning the gap. CDR3 nucleotides: TGCGCCAGCAGCCAGGAGCGTGGACAGAGCACAGATACGCAGTATTTT. It is translated as CASSQERGQSTDTQYF.